The clone carrying this TCR beta chain was seen a single time. Its cognate antigen is unknown. There are 12 residues in the CDR3. The V end was cut by 4 bases, the J end by 4 bases, with 8 bases between. Germline lookup yields CDR1 MNHNS and CDR2 SASEGT. Profiled with immunoSEQ multiplex PCR; TCRdb holds only in-frame clones, not every one. The sample lists approximately 98,000 clones; around 93% were seen once. This sample was included in a study of OX40 agonist ivuxolimab in advanced cancers. Regarding the study as a whole: The study observed clonal expansion of CD4+ and CD8+ blood T cells by week 6 at 0.1 to 3.0 mg/kg.

The sample consisted of CD4+ or CD8+ T cells sorted from blood, taken in a trial of the OX40 agonist ivuxolimab. This TCR was recovered from an adult with an advanced solid tumor such as melanoma, head and neck, liver or kidney cancer. This chain connects TRBV6-1 to TRBJ2-7; D unclear. The CDR3 sequence: CASSAAWYEQYF. The CDR3 coding sequence is TGTGCCAGCAGTGCTGCCTGGTACGAGCAGTACTTC.